One and the same sample provided the 10 T cell receptor beta chains below, sequenced in a study of blood T cell repertoires in COVID-19 (dated by TCRdb to the early 2020s). Libraries were constructed by the immunoSEQ multiplex PCR assay. The table comes from immuneACCESS by way of TCRdb, which keeps in-frame sequences with V and J called. Part of the clones is missing from these tables; in studies checked, under half for an unresolved V gene and the rest for unknown reasons. For this sample there are about 260,000 clones; around 84% appear just once. The ten most abundant clones make up 3.5% to 5% of the sample. The sequenced sample consisted of PBMCs or T cells enriched from blood (not recorded which). These receptors were taken from a man younger than 40 with acute COVID-19.

The genes are TRBV5-8 and TRBJ1-1; 11 positions match TRBD1. J lost 1 base, V lost 3 bases, and 8 bases had no gene match. Germline CDR1 reads SGHTS; CDR2 reads YDEGEE. The CDR3 has 17 residues. The DNA for the CDR3 is TGTGCCAGCAGCTCTCGGACAGGGGGCATCAGGAACACTGAAGCTTTCTTT. Its protein product is CASSSRTGGIRNTEAFF. The whole variable domain, filled in from reference TRBV5-8 and TRBJ1-1, reads EAGVTQSPTHLIKTRGQQATLRCSPISGHTSVYWYQQALGLGLQFLLWYDEGEERNRGNFPPRFSGRQFPNYSSELNVNALELEDSALYLCASSSRTGGIRNTEAFFGQGTRLTVV.

This chain connects TRBV7-2 to TRBJ1-2, with unresolved D. CDR3 length equals 13 residues. The germline V gene encodes CDR1 SGHTA and CDR2 FQGNSA. V was cut by 1 base and J by 1 base, with 4 bases left in between. The CDR3 spells CASSLGVNYGYTF. The CDR3 DNA is TGTGCCAGCAGCTTAGGAGTTAACTATGGCTACACCTTC.

J is TRBJ2-7 and V is TRBV6-4, with TRBD2 identical over 10 bases. The V and J ends lost 6 bases and 5 bases, in that order; junction bases with no gene match: 10. Germline CDR1 is MRHNA and CDR2 is SNTAGT. The CDR3 loop spans 15 amino acids. The CDR3 DNA is TGTGCCAGCAGCATACGAGTAGCGGGAGGCCACGAGCAGTACGTC. Translating gives CASSIRVAGGHEQYV.

The chain combines TRBV7-2 with TRBJ1-5; D is ambiguous. CDR1 and CDR2 from the germline V gene are SGHTA and FQGNSA. V lost 5 bases and J lost 4, with 9 bases in between. There are 13 residues in the CDR3. The CDR3: CASSPWTNQPQHF. CDR3 DNA: TGTGCCAGCAGCCCCTGGACTAATCAGCCCCAGCATTTT.

V usage is TRBV28 and J usage is TRBJ1-4, with D possibly TRBD1 on 5 matching bases. CDR3 length: 13 residues. CDR1 MDHEN and CDR2 SYDVKM come from the germline V gene. Trimming left V 6 bases short and J 5 bases short, with 10 bases between. CDR3 residues: CASRDTVNEKLFF. The CDR3 nucleotides are TGTGCCAGCAGGGACACCGTAAATGAAAAACTGTTTTTT.

This clone was detected a few times. This chain joins TRBV29-1 and TRBJ2-7, with D maybe TRBD2 (5 bases). CDR3 length: 11 residues. Trimming cost V 0 bases and J 8 bases, with 8 bases left between them. Germline V gene sequence: CDR1 SQVTM, CDR2 ANQGSEA. CDR3 in DNA: TGCAGCGTTGAAGATCGGGGTAAGCAGTACGTC. It yields the protein CSVEDRGKQYV.

The V gene is TRBV18, the J gene TRBJ2-2, with D perhaps matching TRBD1 (6 bases). CDR1 KGHSH and CDR2 LQKENI come from the germline V gene. V lost 1 base, J lost 0 bases, and 9 bases lay in between. The CDR3 runs 16 residues. CDR3 residues: CASSPRAGANTGELFF. The DNA of the CDR3 is TGTGCCAGCTCACCACGGGCAGGGGCGAACACCGGGGAGCTGTTTTTT.

The rearrangement uses TRBV2 and TRBJ1-2; 9 bases align to TRBD1. The CDR3 is made up of 15 amino acids. V lost 8 bases to trimming and J lost 5 bases; unmatched junction nucleotides: 12. Germline CDR1 is SNHLY and CDR2 is FYNNEI. In DNA, the CDR3 is TGTGCCAGCTCTCCAGCACAGGGGGCGGATTATGGCTACACCTTC. Encoded protein: CASSPAQGADYGYTF.

The rearrangement uses TRBV5-6 and TRBJ1-1; unclear D gene. Per germline, CDR1 SGHDT and CDR2 YYEEEE. CDR3 length equals 13 residues. Trimming stripped 2 bases from V and 7 bases from J, with 12 bases between. The CDR3 loop is CASSFNSPHEAFF. As DNA, the CDR3 is TGTGCCAGCAGCTTCAACTCCCCTCATGAAGCTTTCTTT.

This sequence joins TRBV7-9 and TRBJ1-2; TRBD1 matches at 7 bases. CDR3 length equals 14 residues. Trimming at V came to 1 base and at J to 4 bases, leaving 3 bases not matched to a gene. Germline-derived CDR1 and CDR2 are SEHNR and FQNEAQ (reference sequence). The CDR3 sequence: CASSLEGAAYGYTF. CDR3 coding DNA: TGTGCCAGCAGCTTAGAGGGGGCAGCCTATGGCTACACCTTC.